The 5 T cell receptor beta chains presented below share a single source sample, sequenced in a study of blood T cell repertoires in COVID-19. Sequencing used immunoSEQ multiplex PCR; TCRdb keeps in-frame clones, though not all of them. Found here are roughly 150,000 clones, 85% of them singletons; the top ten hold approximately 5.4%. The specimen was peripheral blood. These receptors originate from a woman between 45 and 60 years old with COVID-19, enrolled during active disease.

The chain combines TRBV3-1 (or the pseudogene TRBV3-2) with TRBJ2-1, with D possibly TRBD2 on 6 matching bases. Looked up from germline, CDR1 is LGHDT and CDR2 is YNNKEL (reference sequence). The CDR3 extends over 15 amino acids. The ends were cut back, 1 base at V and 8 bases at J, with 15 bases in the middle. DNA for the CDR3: TGTGCCAGCAGCCAAGCCTCCCTAGCGAGGGATGAGCAGTTCTTC. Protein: CASSQASLARDEQFF.

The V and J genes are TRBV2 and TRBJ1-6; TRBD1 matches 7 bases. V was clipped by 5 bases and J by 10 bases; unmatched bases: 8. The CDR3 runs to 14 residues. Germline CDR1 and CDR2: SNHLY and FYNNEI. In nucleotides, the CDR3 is TGTGCCAGCAGTTTTGACAGGGTACTCTCACCCCTCCACTTT. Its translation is CASSFDRVLSPLHF.

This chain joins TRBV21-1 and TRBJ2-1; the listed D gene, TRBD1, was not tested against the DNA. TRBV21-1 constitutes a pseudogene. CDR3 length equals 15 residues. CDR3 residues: CASSNGGHSYNEQFF. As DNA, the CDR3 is TGTGCCAGCAGCAATGGGGGCCACTCCTACAATGAGCAGTTCTTC.

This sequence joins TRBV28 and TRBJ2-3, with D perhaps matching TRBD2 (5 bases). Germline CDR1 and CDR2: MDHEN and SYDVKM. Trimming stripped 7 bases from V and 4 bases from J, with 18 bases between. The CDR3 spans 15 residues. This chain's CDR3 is CASTSEGVFPDTQYF. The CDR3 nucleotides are TGTGCCAGCACCAGTGAGGGAGTGTTTCCAGATACGCAGTATTTT.

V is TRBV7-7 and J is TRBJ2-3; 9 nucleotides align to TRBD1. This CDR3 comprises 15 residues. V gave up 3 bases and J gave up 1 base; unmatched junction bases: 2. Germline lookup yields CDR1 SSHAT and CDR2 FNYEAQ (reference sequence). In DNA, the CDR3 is TGTGCCAGCAGCTTGGACAGGGGAGGCACAGATACGCAGTATTTT. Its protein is CASSLDRGGTDTQYF.